One sample yielded the 2 T cell receptor beta chains listed below, sequenced in a study of blood T cell repertoires in COVID-19 (TCRdb year 2020). The library relied on the immunoSEQ multiplex PCR assay. The source is immuneACCESS, and TCRdb retained only in-frame sequences with V and J called. Part of the clones is not carried over; for the studies checked, unresolved V genes explain less than half of this, and the remainder is unexplained. The sample contains fewer than 200,000 clones, under 90% of them found a single time. Clones ranked in the top ten supply more than 5.5% of the sample. Material: PBMCs or T cells enriched from blood (not recorded which). The receptors derive from a man between 45 and 60 years old who had recovered from COVID-19.

The genes are TRBV6-5 and TRBJ1-6; 8 positions match TRBD1. The CDR3 is made up of 16 amino acids. The trim removed 4 bases at V and 0 bases at J, leaving 2 bases unmatched. Germline V gene sequence: CDR1 MNHEY, CDR2 SVGAGI. The CDR3 bases are TGTGCCAGCAGTTCAGGGGGCCTCTCCTATAATTCACCCCTCCACTTT. The encoded protein is CASSSGGLSYNSPLHF.

The sample holds one count of this clone. CDR3 in amino acids: CASSPWTGRYQETQYF. CDR3 nucleotides: TGTGCCAGCAGTCCTTGGACAGGGAGATACCAAGAGACCCAGTACTTC. The V gene is TRBV27, the J gene TRBJ2-5; 8 positions agree with TRBD1. The CDR3 is 16 residues long. Trimming took 5 bases from V and 0 from J; bases not matched to a gene: 8. Germline CDR1 MNHEY, CDR2 SMNVEV (reference sequence).